Sequencing of this T cell receptor (beta chain) was carried out in a study of blood T cell repertoires in COVID-19. Profiled with immunoSEQ multiplex PCR; TCRdb holds only in-frame clones, not every one. The table lists 250,000 or so clones, about nine tenths of them singletons. Those who participated ranged in age from 18 to 89 years and resided in about two dozen US areas. Among Cohort 3 donors, those recovered had two negative PCRs, clearance, or symptom resolution. The CDR3 totals 15 residues. V gave up 5 bases and J gave up 5 bases, with 19 bases separating them. Per germline, CDR1 MNHEY and CDR2 SMNVEV (reference sequence).

The sequencing sample was made of PBMCs or T cells enriched from blood (not recorded which). The TCR comes from a woman between 18 and 30 years old who had recovered from COVID-19. The chain has TRBV27 and TRBJ2-7, with D possibly matching TRBD1 (6 bases). CDR3 nucleotides: TGTGCCAGCAGTCGCGAGAACCAGGGGCGGAACGAGCAGTACTTC. Its translation: CASSRENQGRNEQYF.